These T cell receptor beta chains were read from a single sample in a study of T cells in Graves' hyperthyroidism and ophthalmopathy. In TCRdb, the multiplex PCR reads were re-called with MiXCR into one record per CDR3 protein. The sample includes fewer than 500,000 distinct CDR3 sequences, about 13% of them seen just once. Sequenced material: blood. The source is a young man with Graves' hyperthyroidism that later progressed to Graves' ophthalmopathy. CDR3s include the opening cysteine and the closing phenylalanine or tryptophan. A D gene is named only where the DNA matches it firmly. The listing skips clone size in some rows; elsewhere it reads once, few, many or a size class.

d_call j_call clone_size v_call cdr3_aa cdr3_nt
TRBD2 TRBJ2-1 NA TRBV25-1 CASSEWERSGTSGRAPYNEQFF TGTGCCAGCAGTGAATGGGAGCGGAGCGGGACTAGCGGGAGGGCCCCCTACAATGAGCAGTTCTTC
TRBD2 TRBJ2-3 few TRBV29-1 CSVKLGTSGGALTQYF TGCAGCGTTAAACTGGGGACTAGCGGGGGGGCGTTGACGCAGTATTTT
NA TRBJ2-7 NA TRBV12-3/TRBV12-4 CASSYQGTFYERYF TGTGCCAGCAGTTACCAGGGGACCTTCTACGAGCGGTACTTC
NA TRBJ1-1 many TRBV11-1 CASSHWSGEEQCAFF TGTGCCAGCAGCCATTGGAGTGGAGAGGAGCAGTGCGCTTTCTTT
NA TRBJ1-5 many TRBV20-1 CSARDWGTYSNQPQHF TGCAGTGCTAGAGATTGGGGGACTTATAGCAATCAGCCCCAGCATTTT
NA TRBJ1-4 many TRBV27 CASSLGDSSAVSGKLFF TGTGCCAGCAGTTTAGGAGACAGTTCTGCGGTATCAGGAAAACTGTTTTTT
NA TRBJ2-2 NA TRBV4-2 CASSRTSSDKRELFF TGTGCCAGCAGCCGGACGTCATCGGACAAACGGGAGCTGTTTTTT
TRBD1 TRBJ1-5 NA TRBV12-5 CATALTGAGESQHF TGTGCTACCGCATTAACAGGGGCGGGTGAGTCCCAGCATTTT
TRBD1 TRBJ2-5 many TRBV4-1 CASSQYLRTGQETQYF TGCGCCAGCAGCCAATACCTTCGGACAGGGCAAGAGACCCAGTACTTC
TRBD1 TRBJ2-7 many TRBV27 CASSILTGGSSYEQYF TGTGCCAGCAGCATCTTGACAGGGGGATCGAGCTACGAGCAGTACTTC
TRBD1 TRBJ1-4 NA TRBV7-9 CASSQGTGSEKLFF TGCGCCAGCAGCCAAGGGACAGGTAGTGAAAAACTGTTTTTT
NA TRBJ2-1 many TRBV12-3/TRBV12-4 CASSIHRDGNYNEQFF TGTGCCAGCAGTATACACCGGGACGGGAACTACAATGAGCAGTTCTTC
NA TRBJ2-1 NA TRBV5-5 CASSTLGVGKVNEQFF TGTGCCAGCAGCACCCTCGGGGTCGGCAAGGTCAATGAGCAGTTCTTC
NA TRBJ1-2 NA TRBV6-5 CASSYSPRGYGYTF TGTGCCAGCAGTTACTCCCCCCGCGGCTATGGCTACACCTTC
NA TRBJ2-5 NA TRBV7-2 CASSFPRSARETQYF TGTGCCAGCAGCTTCCCCAGGTCGGCGAGAGAGACCCAGTACTTC
NA TRBJ2-2 many TRBV28 CASSLSGALSRVGELFF TGTGCCAGCAGTTTATCAGGGGCCCTATCGCGGGTCGGGGAGCTGTTTTTT
NA TRBJ1-1 few TRBV9 CASSVVQGFEAFF TGTGCCAGCAGCGTAGTACAGGGTTTTGAAGCTTTCTTT
TRBD2 TRBJ2-1 NA TRBV20-1 CTAGGGTSYNEQFF TGCACCGCGGGAGGGGGGACTTCCTACAATGAGCAGTTCTTC
TRBD1 TRBJ2-7 NA TRBV28 CASSSPWTGGPYEQYF TGTGCCAGCAGTTCACCCTGGACAGGGGGTCCCTACGAGCAGTACTTC
NA TRBJ2-3 many TRBV2 CASSEALAGAHTDTQYF TGTGCCAGCAGTGAAGCGTTAGCAGGGGCCCACACAGATACGCAGTATTTT
NA TRBJ2-6 NA TRBV4-1 CASSQADPGANVLTF TGCGCCAGCAGCCAAGCAGACCCCGGGGCCAACGTCCTGACTTTC
TRBD1 TRBJ1-2 NA TRBV27 CASSPTGGSYGYTF TGTGCCAGCAGTCCGACAGGGGGCAGCTATGGCTACACCTTC
NA TRBJ1-2 few TRBV18 CASSPLGRERYYGYTF TGTGCCAGCTCACCATTGGGCAGGGAGAGATACTATGGCTACACCTTC
NA TRBJ2-2 many TRBV7-3 CASSLWGTGELFF TGTGCCAGCAGCCTATGGGGCACCGGGGAGCTGTTTTTT
NA TRBJ2-2 few TRBV12-3/TRBV12-4 CASSPSFPPTGINTGELFF TGTGCCAGCAGTCCATCATTCCCCCCAACGGGTATTAACACCGGGGAGCTGTTTTTT
TRBD1 TRBJ2-5 NA TRBV4-1 CASSQVPGGSETQYF TGCGCCAGCAGCCAAGTACCAGGGGGTTCTGAGACCCAGTACTTC
NA TRBJ2-4 few TRBV5-1 CASSPIQYF TGCGCCAGCAGCCCGATTCAGTACTTC
TRBD2 TRBJ2-5 many TRBV2 CASLSGLAGSQETQYF TGTGCCAGCCTCTCCGGACTAGCGGGTTCCCAAGAGACCCAGTACTTC